This entry describes one T cell receptor (beta chain). Donors were healthy HIV-negative adults without recently reported acute infections or vaccinations. Germline values: CDR1 LNHNV, CDR2 YYDKDF (reference sequence). The CDR3 covers 14 residues. Trimming removed 0 bases at V and 4 bases at J, with 9 bases between. These data belong to a study of shared clonotypes between healthy human individuals. Generated by immunoSEQ multiplex PCR, the TCRdb table keeps only in-frame clones and is missing some. Among 980,000 or so clones, 60% to 85% were seen once, and the ten largest hold roughly 1.5%. This chain links TRBV15 with TRBJ1-2, with D hard to call. The receptor comes from a man younger than 35 in good health. Material for sequencing was memory CD4+ T cells sorted from blood. Stated subset: CD45RA-negative fraction. Here the CDR3 reads CATSREAGSYGYTF. CDR3 DNA: TGTGCCACCAGCAGAGAGGCAGGAAGCTATGGCTACACCTTC.